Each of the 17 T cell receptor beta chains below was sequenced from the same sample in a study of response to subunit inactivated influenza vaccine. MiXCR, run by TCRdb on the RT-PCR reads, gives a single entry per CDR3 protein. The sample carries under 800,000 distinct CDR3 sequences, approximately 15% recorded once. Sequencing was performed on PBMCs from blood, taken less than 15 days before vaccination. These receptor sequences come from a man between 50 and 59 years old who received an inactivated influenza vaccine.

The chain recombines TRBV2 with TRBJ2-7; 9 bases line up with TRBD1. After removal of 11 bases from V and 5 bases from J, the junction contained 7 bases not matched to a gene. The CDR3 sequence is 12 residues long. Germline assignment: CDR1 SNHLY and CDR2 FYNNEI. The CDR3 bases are TGTGCCGGCCGAACAGGGGGCGACGAGCAGTACTTC. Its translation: CAGRTGGDEQYF.

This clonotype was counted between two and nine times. CDR3 in amino acids: CASSYLGLRSSYEQYF. The DNA for the CDR3 is TGTGCCAGCAGTTACTTGGGACTCCGGAGCTCCTACGAGCAGTACTTC. The gene calls are TRBV6-2 or TRBV6-3 and TRBJ2-7, with TRBD2 as a possible D gene (6 bases). This CDR3 comprises 16 residues. From germline, CDR1 is MNHEY and CDR2 SVGEGT. V was pared by 1 base and J by 0 bases, with 13 bases between.

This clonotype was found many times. CDR3 bases: TGCGCCAGCAGCCAAGTTTGGGACAGCTCCTACGAGCAGTACTTC. Residues: CASSQVWDSSYEQYF. This chain links TRBV4-3 with TRBJ2-7; the match to TRBD1 covers 7 bases. Looked up from germline, CDR1 is LGHNA and CDR2 is YSLEER. V was clipped by 1 base and J by 0 bases; unmatched bases: 3. CDR3 size: 15 residues.

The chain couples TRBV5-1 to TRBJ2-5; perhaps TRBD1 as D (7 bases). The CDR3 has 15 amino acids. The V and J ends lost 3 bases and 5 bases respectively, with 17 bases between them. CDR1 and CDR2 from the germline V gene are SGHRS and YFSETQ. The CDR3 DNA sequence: TGCGCCAGCAGCTGGAGGGGGCAGATGCATGAGACCCAGTACTTC. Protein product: CASSWRGQMHETQYF.

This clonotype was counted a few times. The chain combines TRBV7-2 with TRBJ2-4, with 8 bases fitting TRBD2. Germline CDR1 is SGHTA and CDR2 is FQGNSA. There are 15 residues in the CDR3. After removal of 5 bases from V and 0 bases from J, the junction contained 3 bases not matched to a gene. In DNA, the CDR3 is TGTGCCAGCAGCCGCGGGGGGAGAGCCAAAAACATTCAGTACTTC. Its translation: CASSRGGRAKNIQYF.

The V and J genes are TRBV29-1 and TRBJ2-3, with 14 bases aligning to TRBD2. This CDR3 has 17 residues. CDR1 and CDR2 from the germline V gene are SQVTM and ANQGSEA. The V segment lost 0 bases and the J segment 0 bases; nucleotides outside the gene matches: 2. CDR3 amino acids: CSVEEGLAGVSTDTQYF. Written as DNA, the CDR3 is TGCAGCGTTGAAGAGGGACTAGCGGGGGTTAGCACAGATACGCAGTATTTT.

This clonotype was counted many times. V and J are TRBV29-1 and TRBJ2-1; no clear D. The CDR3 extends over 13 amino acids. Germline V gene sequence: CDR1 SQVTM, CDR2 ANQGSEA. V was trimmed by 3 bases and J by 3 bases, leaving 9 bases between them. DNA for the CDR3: TGCAGCGTTGACGCGGAAAACTACAATGAGCAGTTCTTC. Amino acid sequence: CSVDAENYNEQFF.

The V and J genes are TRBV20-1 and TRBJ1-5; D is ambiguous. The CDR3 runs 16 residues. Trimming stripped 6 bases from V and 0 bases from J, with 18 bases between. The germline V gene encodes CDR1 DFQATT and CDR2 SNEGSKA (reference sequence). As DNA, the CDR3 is TGCAGTGCAAACTTGGGCGGGGATTATAGCAATCAGCCCCAGCATTTT. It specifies CSANLGGDYSNQPQHF.

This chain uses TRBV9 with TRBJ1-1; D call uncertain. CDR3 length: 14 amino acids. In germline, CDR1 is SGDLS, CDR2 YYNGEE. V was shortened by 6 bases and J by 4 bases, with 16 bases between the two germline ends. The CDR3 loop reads CASTYSARSTEAFF. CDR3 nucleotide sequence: TGTGCCAGCACCTACAGTGCACGGAGCACTGAAGCTTTCTTT.

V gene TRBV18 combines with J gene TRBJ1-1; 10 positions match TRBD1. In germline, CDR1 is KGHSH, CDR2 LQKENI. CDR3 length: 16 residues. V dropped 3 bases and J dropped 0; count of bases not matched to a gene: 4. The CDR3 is CASSPMGQGLNTEAFF. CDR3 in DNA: TGTGCCAGCTCACCTATGGGACAGGGGTTGAACACTGAAGCTTTCTTT.

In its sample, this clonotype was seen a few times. CDR3: CASSQRPPDTQYF. CDR3 DNA sequence: TGTGCCAGCAGCCAAAGACCCCCAGATACGCAGTATTTT. V usage is TRBV27 and J usage is TRBJ2-3; D gene uncertain. Germline V CDR1 and CDR2: MNHEY, SMNVEV (reference sequence). V was shortened by 6 bases and J by 4 bases, with 11 bases between the two germline ends. The CDR3 runs 13 residues.

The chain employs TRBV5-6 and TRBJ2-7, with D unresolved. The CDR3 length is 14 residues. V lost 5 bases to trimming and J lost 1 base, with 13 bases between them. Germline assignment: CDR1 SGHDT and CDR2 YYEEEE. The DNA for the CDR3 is TGTGCCAGCAGATCCGATGACTTTTCCTACGAGCAGTACTTC. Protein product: CASRSDDFSYEQYF.

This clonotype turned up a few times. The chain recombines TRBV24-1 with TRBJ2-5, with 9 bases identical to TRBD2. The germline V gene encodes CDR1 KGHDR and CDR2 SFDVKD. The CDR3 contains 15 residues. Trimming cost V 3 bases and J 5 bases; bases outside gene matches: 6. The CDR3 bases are TGTGCCACCAGTGATCCTCGAGCGGGAGGCGAGACCCAGTACTTC. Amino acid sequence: CATSDPRAGGETQYF.

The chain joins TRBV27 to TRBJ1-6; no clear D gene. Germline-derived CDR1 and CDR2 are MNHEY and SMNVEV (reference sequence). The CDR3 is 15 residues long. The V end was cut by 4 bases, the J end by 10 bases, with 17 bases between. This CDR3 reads CASSSGQAASSPLHF. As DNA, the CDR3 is TGTGCCAGCAGTTCTGGGCAGGCTGCCTCATCACCCCTCCACTTT.

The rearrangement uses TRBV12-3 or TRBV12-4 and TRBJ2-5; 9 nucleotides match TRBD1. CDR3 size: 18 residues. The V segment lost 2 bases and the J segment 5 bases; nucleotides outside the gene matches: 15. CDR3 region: CASSLKSGRGQGLETQYF. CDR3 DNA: TGTGCCAGCAGTTTAAAAAGCGGTCGAGGACAGGGGCTGGAGACCCAGTACTTC.

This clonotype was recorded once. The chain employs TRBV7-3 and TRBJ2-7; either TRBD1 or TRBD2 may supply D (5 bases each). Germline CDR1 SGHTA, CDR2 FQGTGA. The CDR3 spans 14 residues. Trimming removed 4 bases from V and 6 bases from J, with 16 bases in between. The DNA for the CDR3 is TGTGCCAGCAGCTCCGGCGCGGGTGGGGCCGAGCAGTACTTC. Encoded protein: CASSSGAGGAEQYF.

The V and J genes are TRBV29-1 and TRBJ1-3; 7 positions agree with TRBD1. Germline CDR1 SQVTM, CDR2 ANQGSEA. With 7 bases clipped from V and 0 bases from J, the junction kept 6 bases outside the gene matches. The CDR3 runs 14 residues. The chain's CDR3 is CSARQGHSGNTIYF. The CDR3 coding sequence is TGCAGCGCCAGACAGGGCCACTCTGGAAACACCATATATTTT.